Listed below are T cell receptor beta chains from one sample, sequenced in a study of shared clonotypes between healthy human individuals. Clones were read by immunoSEQ multiplex PCR, and TCRdb kept only the in-frame ones, dropping some. This sample yields 2 million to 2.5 million clones, of which approximately 93% are seen a single time; under 0.45% belongs to the top ten. Specimen: naive CD4+ T cells from PBMCs. These receptor sequences come from a man aged 18 to 29 in good health. Some clones in this sample may be carry-over from other donors' samples. Both conserved end residues are trimmed from each CDR3. Clone size is stated in some rows and not others, as once, few, many or a class when expanded.

>TRBJ1-3|-|TRBV9
ASSAPGHGNTIY
>TRBJ2-3|-|TRBV10-1
ASGVGGTDTQY
>TRBJ2-7|-|TRBV6-5
ASSYSASGSYEQY
>TRBJ2-5|-|TRBV7-2
ASSLGQSTQY
>TRBJ1-4|-|TRBV29-1
SVRRGGNEKLF
>TRBJ2-1|once|TRBV10-3
AIQDWSARANEQF
>TRBJ2-1|-|TRBV10-1
ASSERTGSGEQF
>TRBJ2-2|-|TRBV9
ASSPWEARGTGELF
>TRBJ1-4|-|TRBV28
ASSLGQEKLF
>TRBJ2-5|-|TRBV19
ASSILSGLGRETQY
>TRBJ1-4|-|TRBV30
AWSVSGGAYDEKLF
>TRBJ1-5|-|TRBV6-1
ASSEPGQGRFGNQPQH
>TRBJ1-2|-|TRBV18
ASSPSTEAYGYT
>TRBJ1-1|-|TRBV19
ASIDSGGSNTEAF
>TRBJ2-1|-|TRBV4-1
ASSLGLATYNEQF
>TRBJ1-2|-|TRBV30
AWSGGQAFYGYT
>TRBJ2-7|-|TRBV29-1
SVEVSGRVYEQY
>TRBJ2-2|-|TRBV10-3
AISYEPSNTGELF
>TRBJ1-1|-|TRBV28
ASSPGGSVTEAF
>TRBJ1-4|-|TRBV6-6
ASSSTNEKLF
>TRBJ1-5|once|TRBV5-1
ASRPGLLDQPQH
>TRBJ2-1|once|TRBV6-4
ASSGSGTSIDEQF
>TRBJ2-7|-|TRBV28
ASRESGTETYEQY
>TRBJ1-1|-|TRBV15
ATSPANTEAF
>TRBJ2-1|-|TRBV9
ASSEDNYDEQF
>TRBJ2-7|-|TRBV19
ASSPGQGAYEQY
>TRBJ1-1|-|TRBV13
ASSTYRFGGRSTEAF
>TRBJ2-1|-|TRBV5-1
ASSLLAGAANEQF
>TRBJ2-1|-|TRBV7-2
ASSLGPSSYNEQF
>TRBJ1-1|-|TRBV5-4
ASSLATSPGAGTEAF
>TRBJ2-2|-|TRBV4-3
ASSQDWGQANTGELF
>TRBJ1-5|-|TRBV28
ASSTNLGNQPQH
>TRBJ2-1|-|TRBV15
ATSRYLEAGKRNNEQF
>TRBJ1-5|once|TRBV6-1
ASSEEWTGYSNQPQH
>TRBJ2-5|-|TRBV6-6
ASRGEETQY
>TRBJ1-2|-|TRBV28
ASTTPGGPARGYT
>TRBJ1-1|-|TRBV5-6
ASSLAVRTEAF